The rows below give T cell receptor beta chains drawn from one sample of a study of blood T cell repertoires in COVID-19. Assay: immunoSEQ multiplex PCR; the TCRdb copy retains only in-frame clones and omits some. In the table there are a few hundred thousand clones, around 85% of which are singletons. The sample was peripheral blood. The receptor source for this set is a woman aged 18-29 years with acute or convalescent COVID-19. CDR3s include the opening cysteine and the closing phenylalanine or tryptophan. The order of the fields is V gene, D gene, clone size, J gene, CDR3 DNA, CDR3 protein. The D gene is left open where the match is weak. Expanded clones get a size class; other rows say once, few or many, or leave the size out.

V gene: TRBV18; D gene: TRBD2; clone size: .; J gene: TRBJ2-1; CDR3 DNA: TGTGCCAGCTCACCATCCCCCGCGGGAGCTTATGAGCAGTTCTTC; CDR3 protein: CASSPSPAGAYEQFF
V gene: TRBV3-1/TRBV3-2; D gene: TRBD2; clone size: .; J gene: TRBJ2-4; CDR3 DNA: TGTGCCAGCAGCCCCCCCAATCTACTAGCGGGGGGGAAAAACATTCAGTACTTC; CDR3 protein: CASSPPNLLAGGKNIQYF
V gene: TRBV10-2; D gene: .; clone size: once; J gene: TRBJ1-4; CDR3 DNA: TGCGCCAGCAGTGATGACAGTTACACTAATGAAAAACTGTTTTTT; CDR3 protein: CASSDDSYTNEKLFF
V gene: TRBV28; D gene: .; clone size: few; J gene: TRBJ1-2; CDR3 DNA: TGTGCCAGCAGTTTCTTCACGAGGGGCTACACCTTC; CDR3 protein: CASSFFTRGYTF
V gene: TRBV19; D gene: .; clone size: .; J gene: TRBJ1-1; CDR3 DNA: TGTGCCAGTACCCGGAGGGGCTCCTGGGCAGACACTGAAGCTTTCTTT; CDR3 protein: CASTRRGSWADTEAFF
V gene: TRBV12-5; D gene: .; clone size: once; J gene: TRBJ1-4; CDR3 DNA: TGTGCTAGTGGTCGGACATCGGATAATGAAAAACTGTTTTTT; CDR3 protein: CASGRTSDNEKLFF
V gene: TRBV2; D gene: TRBD1; clone size: .; J gene: TRBJ1-1; CDR3 DNA: TGTGCCAGCAGCGCAGGGGGCACGGACACTGAAGCTTTCTTT; CDR3 protein: CASSAGGTDTEAFF
V gene: TRBV3-1/TRBV3-2; D gene: .; clone size: few; J gene: TRBJ1-4; CDR3 DNA: TGTGCCAGCAGCCGTGAGGGGGTGAGCGAAAAACTGTTTTTT; CDR3 protein: CASSREGVSEKLFF
V gene: TRBV12-5; D gene: .; clone size: few; J gene: TRBJ1-1; CDR3 DNA: TGTGCTAGTGGTTTCGACAGAGAAGCTTTCTTT; CDR3 protein: CASGFDREAFF
V gene: TRBV5-6; D gene: .; clone size: .; J gene: TRBJ1-3; CDR3 DNA: TGTGCCAGCAGCTTGGGCCCGGAGGACACCATATATTTT; CDR3 protein: CASSLGPEDTIYF
V gene: TRBV5-5; D gene: .; clone size: .; J gene: TRBJ1-5; CDR3 DNA: TGTGCCAGCAGCGTTGCTCCGGGGGGGCTCAATCAGCCCCAGCATTTT; CDR3 protein: CASSVAPGGLNQPQHF
V gene: TRBV5-6; D gene: TRBD2; clone size: .; J gene: TRBJ2-3; CDR3 DNA: TGTGCCAGCAGCCGACATAGCGGGAGAGGGGCGGATACGCAGTATTTT; CDR3 protein: CASSRHSGRGADTQYF
V gene: TRBV6-1; D gene: .; clone size: .; J gene: TRBJ2-3; CDR3 DNA: TGTGCCAGCAGTGAATTACATACCACAGATACGCAGTATTTT; CDR3 protein: CASSELHTTDTQYF
V gene: TRBV2; D gene: .; clone size: .; J gene: TRBJ2-7; CDR3 DNA: TGTGCCAGCAGTGAAACACAGGCCCCCTACGAGCAGTACTTC; CDR3 protein: CASSETQAPYEQYF
V gene: TRBV9; D gene: TRBD1; clone size: .; J gene: TRBJ1-2; CDR3 DNA: TGTGCCAGCAGCCAGAGCACCAGGGGGTTCTATGGCTACACCTTC; CDR3 protein: CASSQSTRGFYGYTF
V gene: TRBV6-5; D gene: .; clone size: .; J gene: TRBJ2-7; CDR3 DNA: TGTGCCAGCAGTTACGGGGACTCGAGCTCCTACGAGCAGTACTTC; CDR3 protein: CASSYGDSSSYEQYF
V gene: TRBV9; D gene: TRBD1; clone size: .; J gene: TRBJ1-2; CDR3 DNA: TGTGCCAGCACCCCGACAGGGGACTCACTGGACTATGGCTACACCTTC; CDR3 protein: CASTPTGDSLDYGYTF
V gene: TRBV4-2; D gene: .; clone size: .; J gene: TRBJ1-6; CDR3 DNA: TGTGCCAGCAGCCGATCTAGCGGGGATTCACCCCTCCACTTT; CDR3 protein: CASSRSSGDSPLHF
V gene: TRBV12-3/TRBV12-4; D gene: .; clone size: .; J gene: TRBJ2-7; CDR3 DNA: TGTGCCAGCAGTTTGCAGGGATACGAGCAGTACTTC; CDR3 protein: CASSLQGYEQYF
V gene: TRBV5-1; D gene: .; clone size: .; J gene: TRBJ2-3; CDR3 DNA: TGCGCCAGCAGCTTCGGCGGATCAACAGATACGCAGTATTTT; CDR3 protein: CASSFGGSTDTQYF
V gene: TRBV28; D gene: TRBD1; clone size: .; J gene: TRBJ1-3; CDR3 DNA: TGTGCCAGCAGTTTCCCCGCCAGGGGGTCGGGAAACACCATATATTTT; CDR3 protein: CASSFPARGSGNTIYF
V gene: TRBV2; D gene: .; clone size: .; J gene: TRBJ1-1; CDR3 DNA: TGTGCCAGCAGTGAACGTTTAGGGGGACGTGCTTTCTTT; CDR3 protein: CASSERLGGRAFF
V gene: TRBV11-3; D gene: .; clone size: .; J gene: TRBJ2-1; CDR3 DNA: TGTGCCAGCAGCTTAGAGGGAGGAATCTTCTTATACAATGAGCAGTTCTTC; CDR3 protein: CASSLEGGIFLYNEQFF
V gene: TRBV7-6; D gene: .; clone size: .; J gene: TRBJ2-2; CDR3 DNA: TGTGCCAGCAGCTGGTGGGGCCCAAACACCGGGGAGCTGTTTTTT; CDR3 protein: CASSWWGPNTGELFF
V gene: TRBV6-2/TRBV6-3; D gene: TRBD1; clone size: .; J gene: TRBJ1-2; CDR3 DNA: TGTGCCAGCAGTAACAGGGGTGGCTACACCTTC; CDR3 protein: CASSNRGGYTF
V gene: TRBV7-6; D gene: TRBD2; clone size: .; J gene: TRBJ2-7; CDR3 DNA: TGTGCCAGCAGCCTAGGGACTAGCGGGTTCTACGAGCAGTACTTC; CDR3 protein: CASSLGTSGFYEQYF
V gene: TRBV6-5; D gene: TRBD1; clone size: .; J gene: TRBJ1-6; CDR3 DNA: TGTGCCAGCAAAAAAAAGGGACAGAACAATTCACCCCTCCACTTT; CDR3 protein: CASKKKGQNNSPLHF
V gene: TRBV30; D gene: .; clone size: .; J gene: TRBJ1-2; CDR3 DNA: TGTGCCCACCCGGTCGGGGGGGGCTACACCTTC; CDR3 protein: CAHPVGGGYTF
V gene: TRBV15; D gene: TRBD2; clone size: .; J gene: TRBJ2-1; CDR3 DNA: TGTGCCACCAGATTAGCGGGGGGGCCTTGGGATGAGCAGTTCTTC; CDR3 protein: CATRLAGGPWDEQFF
V gene: TRBV5-4; D gene: TRBD1; clone size: .; J gene: TRBJ1-6; CDR3 DNA: TGTGCCAGCAGCACCCACAAACAGGGGGCGGATTCACCCCTCCACTTT; CDR3 protein: CASSTHKQGADSPLHF
V gene: TRBV25-1; D gene: TRBD1; clone size: .; J gene: TRBJ2-2; CDR3 DNA: TGTGCCAGCAGTGACAGCCCGACAGGGGACACCGGGGAGCTGTTTTTT; CDR3 protein: CASSDSPTGDTGELFF
V gene: TRBV7-9; D gene: .; clone size: .; J gene: TRBJ2-2; CDR3 DNA: TGTGCCAGCAGCTTCTTGCGGACGAACACCGGGGAGCTGTTTTTT; CDR3 protein: CASSFLRTNTGELFF
V gene: TRBV10-3; D gene: TRBD1; clone size: .; J gene: TRBJ1-2; CDR3 DNA: TGTGCCATCAGTGACCAAAGGACAGGGGCAACCCATGGCTACACCTTC; CDR3 protein: CAISDQRTGATHGYTF
V gene: TRBV30; D gene: .; clone size: .; J gene: TRBJ1-1; CDR3 DNA: TGTGCCTGGAGTTTTGGAGCGAACACTGAAGCTTTCTTT; CDR3 protein: CAWSFGANTEAFF
V gene: TRBV6-6; D gene: TRBD1; clone size: .; J gene: TRBJ2-3; CDR3 DNA: TGTGCCAGCAGTTATACCAGGGGGGATACGCAGTATTTT; CDR3 protein: CASSYTRGDTQYF
V gene: TRBV28; D gene: TRBD2; clone size: .; J gene: TRBJ2-7; CDR3 DNA: TGTGCCAGCAGTTTTAATGGGGCTAGCGGGAGGCCGAGCTCCTACGAGCAGTACTTC; CDR3 protein: CASSFNGASGRPSSYEQYF
V gene: TRBV4-2; D gene: .; clone size: few; J gene: TRBJ1-2; CDR3 DNA: TGTGCCAGCAGCCAAGCCAGGGGCGAAGGGGATGGCTACACCTTC; CDR3 protein: CASSQARGEGDGYTF
V gene: TRBV6-5; D gene: TRBD1; clone size: .; J gene: TRBJ2-1; CDR3 DNA: TGTGCCAGCATTAAATACAGGGGAGCCTACAATGAGCAGTTCTTC; CDR3 protein: CASIKYRGAYNEQFF
V gene: TRBV21-1; D gene: .; clone size: .; J gene: TRBJ2-1; CDR3 DNA: TGTGCCAGCAGCATGGGACCGGAGGGGCCAAATGAGCAGTTCTTC; CDR3 protein: CASSMGPEGPNEQFF
V gene: TRBV4-1; D gene: .; clone size: .; J gene: TRBJ1-1; CDR3 DNA: TGCGCCAGCAGCCCGCTTTTGCTAAAGCCTCAGAACACTGAAGCTTTCTTT; CDR3 protein: CASSPLLLKPQNTEAFF
V gene: TRBV24-1; D gene: TRBD1; clone size: once; J gene: TRBJ1-2; CDR3 DNA: TGTGCCACCAGTGATGGACAGGGGAGGAACTACACCTTC; CDR3 protein: CATSDGQGRNYTF
V gene: TRBV28; D gene: .; clone size: once; J gene: TRBJ1-1; CDR3 DNA: TGTGCCAGCAGTTTATCCAGGGCAGGGACTGAAGCTTTCTTT; CDR3 protein: CASSLSRAGTEAFF
V gene: TRBV18; D gene: .; clone size: .; J gene: TRBJ1-2; CDR3 DNA: TGTGCCAGCTCTTCCACGGTTCGGTCGGGGGGCCCTAACTATGGCTACACCTTC; CDR3 protein: CASSSTVRSGGPNYGYTF
V gene: TRBV24-1; D gene: TRBD1; clone size: .; J gene: TRBJ1-5; CDR3 DNA: TGTGCCACCAGTGGAACCTCCGGGACAGGGACGTATCAGCCCCAGCATTTT; CDR3 protein: CATSGTSGTGTYQPQHF
V gene: TRBV19; D gene: .; clone size: .; J gene: TRBJ1-2; CDR3 DNA: TGTGCCAGTAGTATGTCGGAGCAGCGGGGCTACACCTTC; CDR3 protein: CASSMSEQRGYTF
V gene: TRBV27; D gene: .; clone size: .; J gene: TRBJ2-3; CDR3 DNA: TGTGCCAGCAGTTTACTCTCTGGCACAGATACGCAGTATTTT; CDR3 protein: CASSLLSGTDTQYF
V gene: TRBV15; D gene: TRBD1; clone size: .; J gene: TRBJ2-1; CDR3 DNA: TGTGCCACCAGCAGCGGGGACAGGGGGCTGGGTGAGCAGTTCTTC; CDR3 protein: CATSSGDRGLGEQFF
V gene: TRBV19; D gene: TRBD1; clone size: .; J gene: TRBJ2-3; CDR3 DNA: TGTGCCAGTAGCAGAGAACAGGGGGCGTTTTACACAGATACGCAGTATTTT; CDR3 protein: CASSREQGAFYTDTQYF
V gene: TRBV23-1; D gene: .; clone size: .; J gene: TRBJ2-2; CDR3 DNA: TGCGCCAGCAGTCAATCGAACACCACAACCCGAACGAGGCCGAGCCCCGGGGAGCTGTTTTTT; CDR3 protein: CASSQSNTTTRTRPSPGELFF
V gene: TRBV9; D gene: .; clone size: .; J gene: TRBJ1-3; CDR3 DNA: TGTGCCAGCAGCGTAGGTCCCGAGGTCTCTGGAAACACCATATATTTT; CDR3 protein: CASSVGPEVSGNTIYF